This T cell receptor beta chain was obtained from a study of T-cell memory formation after mild COVID-19. This clonotype was detected only a few times. TCRdb re-called the 5' RACE reads with MiXCR, one entry per CDR3 protein. The data contain hundreds of thousands of distinct CDR3 sequences, 25% of them seen just once; the ten biggest clones take up around 13%. This TCR was recovered from an adult woman who had mild COVID-19 (a few samples of this study predate the infection). Cell type and time point are not known. The sample was PBMCs or a T cell subset sorted from them (not recorded which).

The CDR3 protein is CASSLDRLTGELFF. CDR3 nucleotide sequence: TGCGCCAGCAGCTTGGATCGCCTCACCGGGGAGCTGTTTTTT. This chain uses TRBV5-1 with TRBJ2-2; no clear D. The CDR3 consists of 14 residues. Germline V CDR1 and CDR2: SGHRS, YFSETQ. V was pared by 0 bases and J by 4 bases, with 7 bases between.